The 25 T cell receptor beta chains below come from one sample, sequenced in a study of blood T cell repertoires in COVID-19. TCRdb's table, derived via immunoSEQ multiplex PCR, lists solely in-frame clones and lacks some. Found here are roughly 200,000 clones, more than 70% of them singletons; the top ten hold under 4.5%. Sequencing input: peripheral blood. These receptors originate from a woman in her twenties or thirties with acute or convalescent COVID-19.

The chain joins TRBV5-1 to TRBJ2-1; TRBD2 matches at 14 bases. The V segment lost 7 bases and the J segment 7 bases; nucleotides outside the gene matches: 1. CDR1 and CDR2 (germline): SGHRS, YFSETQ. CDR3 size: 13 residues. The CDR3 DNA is TGCGCCAGCGGACTAGCGGGAGGTAATGAGCAGTTCTTC. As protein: CASGLAGGNEQFF. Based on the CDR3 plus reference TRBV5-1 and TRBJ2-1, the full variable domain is KAGVTQTPRYLIKTRGQQVTLSCSPISGHRSVSWYQQTPGQGLQFLFEYFSETQRNKGNFPGRFSGRQFSNSRSEMNVSTLELGDSALYLCASGLAGGNEQFFGPGTRLTVL.

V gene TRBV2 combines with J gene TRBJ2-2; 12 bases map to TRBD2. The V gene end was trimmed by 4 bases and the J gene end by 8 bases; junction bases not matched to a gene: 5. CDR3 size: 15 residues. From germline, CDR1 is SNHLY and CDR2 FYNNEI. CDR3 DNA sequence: TGTGCCAGCAGTGGTCGACTAGCGGGAGAGGGGGAGCTGTTTTTT. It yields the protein CASSGRLAGEGELFF.

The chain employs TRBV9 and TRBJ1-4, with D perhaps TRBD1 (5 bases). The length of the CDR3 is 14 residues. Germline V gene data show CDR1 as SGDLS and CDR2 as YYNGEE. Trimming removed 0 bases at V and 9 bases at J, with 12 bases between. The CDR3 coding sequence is TGTGCCAGCAGCGTAGGATCACAGGCCAAAAAACTGTTTTTT. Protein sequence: CASSVGSQAKKLFF.

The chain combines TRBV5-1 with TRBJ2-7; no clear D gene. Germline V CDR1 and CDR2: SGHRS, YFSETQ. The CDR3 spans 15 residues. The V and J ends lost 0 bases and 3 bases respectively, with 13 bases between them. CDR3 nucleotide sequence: TGCGCCAGCAGCTTGGCCGCTGGCTTCGTCTACGAGCAGTACTTC. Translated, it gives CASSLAAGFVYEQYF.

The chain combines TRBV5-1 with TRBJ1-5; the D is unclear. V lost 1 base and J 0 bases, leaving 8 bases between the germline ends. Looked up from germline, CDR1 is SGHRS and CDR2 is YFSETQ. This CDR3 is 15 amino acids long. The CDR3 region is CASSLSGYSNQPQHF. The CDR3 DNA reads TGCGCCAGCAGCTTGTCAGGATATAGCAATCAGCCCCAGCATTTT. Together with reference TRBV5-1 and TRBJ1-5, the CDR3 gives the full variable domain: KAGVTQTPRYLIKTRGQQVTLSCSPISGHRSVSWYQQTPGQGLQFLFEYFSETQRNKGNFPGRFSGRQFSNSRSEMNVSTLELGDSALYLCASSLSGYSNQPQHFGDGTRLSIL.

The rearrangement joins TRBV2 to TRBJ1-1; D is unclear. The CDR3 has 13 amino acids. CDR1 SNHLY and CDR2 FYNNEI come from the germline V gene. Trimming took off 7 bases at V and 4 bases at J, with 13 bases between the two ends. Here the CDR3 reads CASMREVSTEAFF. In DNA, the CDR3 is TGTGCCAGCATGCGGGAAGTGAGCACTGAAGCTTTCTTT.

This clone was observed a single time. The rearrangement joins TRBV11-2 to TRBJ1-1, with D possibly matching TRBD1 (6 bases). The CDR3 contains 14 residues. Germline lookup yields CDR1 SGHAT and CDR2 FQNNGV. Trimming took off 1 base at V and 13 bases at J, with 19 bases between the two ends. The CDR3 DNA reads TGTGCCAGCAGCTTAGCGACAGGCCCGCGGATGGGTTTCTTT. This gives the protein CASSLATGPRMGFF.

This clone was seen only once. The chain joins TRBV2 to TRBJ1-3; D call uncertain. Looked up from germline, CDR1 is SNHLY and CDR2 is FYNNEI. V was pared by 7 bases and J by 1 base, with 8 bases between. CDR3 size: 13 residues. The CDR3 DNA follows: TGTGCCAGCACCACAGATTCTGGAAACACCATATATTTT. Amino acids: CASTTDSGNTIYF.

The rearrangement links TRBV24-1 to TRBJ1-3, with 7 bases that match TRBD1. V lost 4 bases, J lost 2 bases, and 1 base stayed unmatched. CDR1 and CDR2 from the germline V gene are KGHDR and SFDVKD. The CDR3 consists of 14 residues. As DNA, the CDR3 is TGTGCCACCAGTGACGGGACAGCTGGAAACACCATATATTTT. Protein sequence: CATSDGTAGNTIYF.

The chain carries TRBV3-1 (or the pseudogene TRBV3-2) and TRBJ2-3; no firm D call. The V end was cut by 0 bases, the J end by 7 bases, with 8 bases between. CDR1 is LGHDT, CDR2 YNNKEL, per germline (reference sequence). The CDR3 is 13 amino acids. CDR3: CASSQDRLNTQYF. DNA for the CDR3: TGTGCCAGCAGCCAAGATCGACTTAATACGCAGTATTTT.

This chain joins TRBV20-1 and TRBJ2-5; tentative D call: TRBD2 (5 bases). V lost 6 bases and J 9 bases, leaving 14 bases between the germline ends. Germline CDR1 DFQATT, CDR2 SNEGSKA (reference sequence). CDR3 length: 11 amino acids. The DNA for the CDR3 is TGCAGTGCCCCACTAGGAGGACCCCAGTACTTC. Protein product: CSAPLGGPQYF.

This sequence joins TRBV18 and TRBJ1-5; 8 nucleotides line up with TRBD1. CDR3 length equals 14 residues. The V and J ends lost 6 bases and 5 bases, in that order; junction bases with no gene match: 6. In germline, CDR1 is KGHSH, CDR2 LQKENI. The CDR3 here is CASSPTGGDQPQHF. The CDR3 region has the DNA TGTGCCAGCTCGCCAACAGGGGGGGATCAGCCCCAGCATTTT. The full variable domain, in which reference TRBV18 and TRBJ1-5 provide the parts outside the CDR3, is NAGVMQNPRHLVRRRGQEARLRCSPMKGHSHVYWYRQLPEEGLKFMVYLQKENIIDESGMPKERFSAEFPKEGPSILRIQQVVRGDSAAYFCASSPTGGDQPQHFGDGTRLSIL.

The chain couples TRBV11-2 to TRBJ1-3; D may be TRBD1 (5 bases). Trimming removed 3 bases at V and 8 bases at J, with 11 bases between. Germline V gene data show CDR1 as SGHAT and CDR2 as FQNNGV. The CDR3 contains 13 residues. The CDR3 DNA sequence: TGTGCCAGCAGCTTCCTAGCGGGGGACACCATATATTTT. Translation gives CASSFLAGDTIYF.

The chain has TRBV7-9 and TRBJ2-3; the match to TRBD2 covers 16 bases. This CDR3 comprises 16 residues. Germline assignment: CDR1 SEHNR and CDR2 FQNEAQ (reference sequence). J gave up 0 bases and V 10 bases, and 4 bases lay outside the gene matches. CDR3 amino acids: CATGTSGRGSTDTQYF. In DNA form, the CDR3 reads TGTGCCACCGGGACTAGCGGGAGGGGGAGCACAGATACGCAGTATTTT. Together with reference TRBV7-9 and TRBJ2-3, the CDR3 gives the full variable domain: DTGVSQNPRHKITKRGQNVTFRCDPISEHNRLYWYRQTLGQGPEFLTYFQNEAQLEKSRLLSDRFSAERPKGSFSTLEIQRTEQGDSAMYLCATGTSGRGSTDTQYFGPGTRLTVL.

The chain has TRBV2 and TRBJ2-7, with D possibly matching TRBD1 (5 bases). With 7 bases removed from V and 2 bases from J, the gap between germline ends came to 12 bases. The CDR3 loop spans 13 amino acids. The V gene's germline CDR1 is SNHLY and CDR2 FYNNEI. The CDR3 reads CASMEQGAYEQYF. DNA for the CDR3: TGTGCCAGCATGGAGCAGGGTGCCTACGAGCAGTACTTC.

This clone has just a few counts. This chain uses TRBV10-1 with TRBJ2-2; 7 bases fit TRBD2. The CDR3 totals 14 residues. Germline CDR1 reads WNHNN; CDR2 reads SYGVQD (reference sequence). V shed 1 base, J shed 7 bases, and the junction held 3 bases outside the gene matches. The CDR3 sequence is CASSELTSFGELFF. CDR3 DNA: TGCGCCAGCAGTGAGTTGACTAGCTTCGGGGAGCTGTTTTTT.

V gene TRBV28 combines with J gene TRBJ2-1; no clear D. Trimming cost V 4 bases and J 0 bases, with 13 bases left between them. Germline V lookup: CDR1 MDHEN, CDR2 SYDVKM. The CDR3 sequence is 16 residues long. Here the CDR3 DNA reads TGTGCCAGCAGTTCATTGGCTGCGGACTCCTACAATGAGCAGTTCTTC. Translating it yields CASSSLAADSYNEQFF. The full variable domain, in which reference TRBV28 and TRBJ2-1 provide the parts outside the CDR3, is DVKVTQSSRYLVKRTGEKVFLECVQDMDHENMFWYRQDPGLGLRLIYFSYDVKMKEKGDIPEGYSVSREKKERFSLILESASTNQTSMYLCASSSLAADSYNEQFFGPGTRLTVL.

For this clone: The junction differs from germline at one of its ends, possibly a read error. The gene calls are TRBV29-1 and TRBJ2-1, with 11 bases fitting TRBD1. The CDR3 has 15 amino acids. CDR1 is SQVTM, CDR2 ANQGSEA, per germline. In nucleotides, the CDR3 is TGCAGCGTTGCCCTCGGACAGGGGGCGGGTGATGAACAGTTCTTC. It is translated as CSVALGQGAGDEQFF.

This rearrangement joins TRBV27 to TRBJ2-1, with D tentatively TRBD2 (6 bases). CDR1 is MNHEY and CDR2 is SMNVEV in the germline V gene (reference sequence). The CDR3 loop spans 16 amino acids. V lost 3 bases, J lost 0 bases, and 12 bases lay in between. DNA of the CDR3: TGTGCCAGCAGTTTTTGGGACTCAAGCTCCTACAATGAGCAGTTCTTC. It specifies CASSFWDSSSYNEQFF.

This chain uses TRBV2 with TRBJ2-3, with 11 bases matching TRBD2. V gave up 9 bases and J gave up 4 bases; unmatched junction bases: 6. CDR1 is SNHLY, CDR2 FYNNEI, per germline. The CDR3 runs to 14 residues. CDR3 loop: CASTSGRLSDTQYF. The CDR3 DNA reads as TGTGCCAGTACTAGCGGGAGATTGTCAGATACGCAGTATTTT.

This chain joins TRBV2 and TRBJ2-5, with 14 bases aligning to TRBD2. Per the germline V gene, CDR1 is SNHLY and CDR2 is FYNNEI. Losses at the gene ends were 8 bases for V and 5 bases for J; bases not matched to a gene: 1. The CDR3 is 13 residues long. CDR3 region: CASGLAGGETQYF. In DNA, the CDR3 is TGTGCCAGCGGACTAGCGGGAGGTGAGACCCAGTACTTC.

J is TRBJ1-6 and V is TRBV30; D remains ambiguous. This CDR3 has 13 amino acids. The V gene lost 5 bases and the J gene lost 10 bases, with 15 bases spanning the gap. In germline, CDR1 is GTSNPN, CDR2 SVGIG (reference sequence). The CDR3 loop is CAWGRLPGSPLHF. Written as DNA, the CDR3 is TGTGCCTGGGGAAGACTCCCGGGGTCACCCCTCCACTTT.

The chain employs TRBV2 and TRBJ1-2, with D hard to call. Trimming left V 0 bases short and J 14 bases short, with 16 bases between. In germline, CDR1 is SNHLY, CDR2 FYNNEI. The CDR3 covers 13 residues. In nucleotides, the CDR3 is TGTGCCAGCAGTGAAGCTGAGGCCCCCGGTAGGACCTTC. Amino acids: CASSEAEAPGRTF.

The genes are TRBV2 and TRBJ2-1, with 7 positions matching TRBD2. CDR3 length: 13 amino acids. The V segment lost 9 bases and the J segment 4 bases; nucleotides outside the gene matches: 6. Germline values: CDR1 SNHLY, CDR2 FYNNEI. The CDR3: CASAGTKYNEQFF. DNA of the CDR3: TGTGCCAGTGCCGGGACTAAATACAATGAGCAGTTCTTC.

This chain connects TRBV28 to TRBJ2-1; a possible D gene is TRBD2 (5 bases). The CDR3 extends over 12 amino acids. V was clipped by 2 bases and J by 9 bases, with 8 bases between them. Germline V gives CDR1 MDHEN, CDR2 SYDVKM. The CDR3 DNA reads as TGTGCCAGCAGTTTAGAGGGTTTTGAGCAGTTCTTC. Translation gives CASSLEGFEQFF.